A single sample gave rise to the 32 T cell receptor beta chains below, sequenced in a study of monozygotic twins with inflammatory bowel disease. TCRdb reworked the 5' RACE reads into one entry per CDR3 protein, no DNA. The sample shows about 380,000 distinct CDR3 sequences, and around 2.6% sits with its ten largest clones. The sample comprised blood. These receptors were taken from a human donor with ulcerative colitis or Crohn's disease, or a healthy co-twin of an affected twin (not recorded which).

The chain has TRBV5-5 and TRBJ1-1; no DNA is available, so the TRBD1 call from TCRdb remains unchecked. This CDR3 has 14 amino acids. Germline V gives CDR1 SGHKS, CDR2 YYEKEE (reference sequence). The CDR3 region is CASRSTQGAREAFF.

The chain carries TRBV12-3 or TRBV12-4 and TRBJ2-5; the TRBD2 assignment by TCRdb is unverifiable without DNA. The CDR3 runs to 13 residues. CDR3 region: CASRLGGPGTQYF.

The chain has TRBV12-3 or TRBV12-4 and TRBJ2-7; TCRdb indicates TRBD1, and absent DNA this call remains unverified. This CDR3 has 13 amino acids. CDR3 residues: CASRGQGSYEQYF.

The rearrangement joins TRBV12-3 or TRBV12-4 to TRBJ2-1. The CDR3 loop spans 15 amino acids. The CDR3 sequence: CASSSSGSSYNEQFF.

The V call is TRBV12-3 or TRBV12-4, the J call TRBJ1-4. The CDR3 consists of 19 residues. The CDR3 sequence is CASSLFPPGPSRFNEKLFF.

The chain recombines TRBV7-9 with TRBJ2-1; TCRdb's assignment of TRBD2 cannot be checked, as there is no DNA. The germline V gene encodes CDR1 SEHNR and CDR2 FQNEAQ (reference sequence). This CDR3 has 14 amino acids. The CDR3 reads CASSEGLALGPQFF.

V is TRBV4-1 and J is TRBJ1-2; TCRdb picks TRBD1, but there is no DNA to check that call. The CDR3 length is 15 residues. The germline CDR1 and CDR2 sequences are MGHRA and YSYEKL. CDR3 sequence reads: CASSQPDRVRYGYTF.

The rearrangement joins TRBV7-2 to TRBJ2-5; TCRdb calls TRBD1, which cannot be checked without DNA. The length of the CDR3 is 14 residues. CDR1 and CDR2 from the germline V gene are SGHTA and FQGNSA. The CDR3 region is CASSRTGGVETQYF.

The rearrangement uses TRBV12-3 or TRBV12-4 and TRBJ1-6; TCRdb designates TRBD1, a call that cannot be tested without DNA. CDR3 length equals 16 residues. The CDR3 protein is CASSFWGGRHNSPLHF.

The CDR3 spells CSACPASRGSNEQFF. This rearrangement joins TRBV20-1 to TRBJ2-1; without DNA, the TCRdb call of TRBD1 cannot be checked. The CDR3 loop spans 15 amino acids. The germline gives CDR1 DFQATT, CDR2 SNEGSKA (reference sequence).

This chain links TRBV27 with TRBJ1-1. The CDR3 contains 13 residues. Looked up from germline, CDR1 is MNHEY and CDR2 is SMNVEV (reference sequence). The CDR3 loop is CASSSDHGTEAFF.

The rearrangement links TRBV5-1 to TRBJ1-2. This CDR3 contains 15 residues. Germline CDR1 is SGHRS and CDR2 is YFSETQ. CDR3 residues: CASSLGGTAGGGYTF.

CDR3 loop: CASRKGAGRTEAFF. The V and J genes are TRBV6-1 and TRBJ1-1. The CDR3 totals 14 residues. Germline CDR1 MNHNS, CDR2 SASEGT.

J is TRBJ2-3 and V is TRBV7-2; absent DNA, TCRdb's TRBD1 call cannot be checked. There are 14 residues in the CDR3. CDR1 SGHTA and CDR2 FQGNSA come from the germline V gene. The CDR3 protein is CASSFSGSTDTQYF.

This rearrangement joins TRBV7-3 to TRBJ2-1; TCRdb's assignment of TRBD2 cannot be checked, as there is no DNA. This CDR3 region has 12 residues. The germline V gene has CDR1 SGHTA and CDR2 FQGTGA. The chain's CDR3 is CASSSSGGVRFF.

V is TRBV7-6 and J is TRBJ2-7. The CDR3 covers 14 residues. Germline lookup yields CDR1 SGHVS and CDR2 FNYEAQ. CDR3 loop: CASSLGATTAEQYF. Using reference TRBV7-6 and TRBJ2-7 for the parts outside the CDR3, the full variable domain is GAGVSQSPRYKVTKRGQDVALRCDPISGHVSLYWYRQALGQGPEFLTYFNYEAQQDKSGLPNDRFSAERPEGSISTLTIQRTEQRDSAMYRCASSLGATTAEQYFGPGTRLTVT.

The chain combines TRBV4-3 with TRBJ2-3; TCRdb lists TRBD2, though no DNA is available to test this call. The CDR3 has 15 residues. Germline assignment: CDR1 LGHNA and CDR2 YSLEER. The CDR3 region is CASSQIREGTDTQYF.

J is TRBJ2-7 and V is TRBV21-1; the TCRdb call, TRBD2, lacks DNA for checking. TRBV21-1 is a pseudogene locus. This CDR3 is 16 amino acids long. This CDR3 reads CASSKLVKLPSYEQYF.

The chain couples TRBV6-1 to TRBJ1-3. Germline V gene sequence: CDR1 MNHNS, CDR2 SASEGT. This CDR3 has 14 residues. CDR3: CASSEEWSADTIYF.

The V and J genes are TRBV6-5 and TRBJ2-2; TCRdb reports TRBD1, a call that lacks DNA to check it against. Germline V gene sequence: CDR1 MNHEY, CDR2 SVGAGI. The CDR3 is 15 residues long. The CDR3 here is CASSSHQGNTGELFF.

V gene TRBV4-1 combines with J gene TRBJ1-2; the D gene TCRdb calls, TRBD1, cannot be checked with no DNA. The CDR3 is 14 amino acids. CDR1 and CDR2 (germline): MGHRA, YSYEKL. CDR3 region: CASSQDLGGRGYTF.

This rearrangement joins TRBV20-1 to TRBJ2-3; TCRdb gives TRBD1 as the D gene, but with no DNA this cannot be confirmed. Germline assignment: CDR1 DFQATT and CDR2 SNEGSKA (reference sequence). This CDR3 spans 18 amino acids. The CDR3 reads CSARGDRGRSGHGDTQYF.

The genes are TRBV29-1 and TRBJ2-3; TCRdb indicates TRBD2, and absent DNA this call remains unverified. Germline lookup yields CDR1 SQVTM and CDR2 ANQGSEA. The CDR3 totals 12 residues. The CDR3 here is CSVRGPFDTQYF.

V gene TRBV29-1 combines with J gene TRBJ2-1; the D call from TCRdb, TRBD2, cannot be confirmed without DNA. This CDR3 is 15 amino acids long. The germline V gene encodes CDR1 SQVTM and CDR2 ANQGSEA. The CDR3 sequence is CSVRLGDYSYNEQFF.

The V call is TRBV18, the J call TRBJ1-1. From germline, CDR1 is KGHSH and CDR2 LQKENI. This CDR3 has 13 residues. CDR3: CASSPREDIEAFF.

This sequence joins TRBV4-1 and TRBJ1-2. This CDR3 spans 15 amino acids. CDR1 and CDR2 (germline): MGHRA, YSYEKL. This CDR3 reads CASSQRTVGNYGYTF.

The CDR3 here is CASSHAPRALHF. The chain carries TRBV3-1 and TRBJ1-6; checking the TCRdb D call of TRBD1 is not possible without DNA. From germline, CDR1 is LGHDT and CDR2 YNNKEL (reference sequence). The CDR3 extends over 12 amino acids. Supplemented by reference TRBV3-1 and TRBJ1-6, the full variable domain reads DTAVSQTPKYLVTQMGNDKSIKCEQNLGHDTMYWYKQDSKKFLKIMFSYNNKELIINETVPNRFSPKSPDKAHLNLHINSLELGDSAVYFCASSHAPRALHFGNGTRLTVT.

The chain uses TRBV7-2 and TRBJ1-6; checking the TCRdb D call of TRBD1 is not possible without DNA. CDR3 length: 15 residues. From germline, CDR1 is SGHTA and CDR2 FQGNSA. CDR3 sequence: CASSQKGQGNSPLHF. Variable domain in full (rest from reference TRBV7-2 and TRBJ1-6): GAGVSQSPSNKVTEKGKDVELRCDPISGHTALYWYRQSLGQGLEFLIYFQGNSAPDKSGLPSDRFSAERTGGSVSTLTIQRTQQEDSAVYLCASSQKGQGNSPLHFGNGTRLTVT.

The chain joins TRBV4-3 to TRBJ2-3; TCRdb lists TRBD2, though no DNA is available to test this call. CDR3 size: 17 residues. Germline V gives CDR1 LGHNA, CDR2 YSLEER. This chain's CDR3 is CASSQGGLVESTDTQYF.

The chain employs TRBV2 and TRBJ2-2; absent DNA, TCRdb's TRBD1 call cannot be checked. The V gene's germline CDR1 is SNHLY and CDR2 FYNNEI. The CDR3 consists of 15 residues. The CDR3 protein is CASIQGRGPGGELFF.

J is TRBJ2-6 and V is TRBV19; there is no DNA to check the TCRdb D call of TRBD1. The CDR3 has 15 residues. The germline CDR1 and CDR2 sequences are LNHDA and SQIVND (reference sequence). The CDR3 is CASSTPWGIGNVLTF. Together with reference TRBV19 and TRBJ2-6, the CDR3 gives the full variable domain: DGGITQSPKYLFRKEGQNVTLSCEQNLNHDAMYWYRQDPGQGLRLIYYSQIVNDFQKGDIAEGYSVSREKKESFPLTVTSAQKNPTAFYLCASSTPWGIGNVLTFGAGSRLTVL.

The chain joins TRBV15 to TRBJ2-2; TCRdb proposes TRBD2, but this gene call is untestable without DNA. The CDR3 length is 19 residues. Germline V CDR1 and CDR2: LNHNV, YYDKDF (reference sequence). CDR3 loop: CATSRDRVTSGGLPGELFF.